A single sample is the source of the 13 T cell receptor beta chains below, sequenced in a study of post-analysis software for immune sequencing data. Their antigens are not known. Prepared libraries of TCR beta cDNA carried unique molecular identifiers. TCRdb passed the PCR reads through MiXCR, listing each CDR3 protein once. The top ten clones hold about 11% of a sample with about 680,000 distinct CDR3 sequences, over 45% of them seen once. Study results and caveats: Among five TRBV segments more frequent in patients than controls were TRBV5-6, TRBV5-1 and TRBV20-1.

What was sequenced was blood. The receptors were sampled from a girl aged 2 to 9 with multiple sclerosis.

The gene calls are TRBV5-5 and TRBJ2-3, with 11 bases fitting TRBD2. The germline CDR1 and CDR2 sequences are SGHKS and YYEKEE (reference sequence). There are 16 residues in the CDR3. The V segment lost 2 bases and the J segment 2 bases; nucleotides outside the gene matches: 4. The CDR3 DNA reads as TGTGCCAGCAGCTTCCTAGCGGGGGGCGTCACAGATACGCAGTATTTT. It encodes CASSFLAGGVTDTQYF.

The genes are TRBV30 and TRBJ1-2; unclear D gene. Germline V gene sequence: CDR1 GTSNPN, CDR2 SVGIG (reference sequence). V shed 2 bases and J shed 4 bases, with 8 bases lying between them. The CDR3 loop spans 12 amino acids. CDR3 DNA: TGTGCCTGGAGTAAAGGGCCCTATGGCTACACCTTC. Translation: CAWSKGPYGYTF.

The chain combines TRBV27 with TRBJ2-5; no firm D call. Germline CDR1 and CDR2: MNHEY and SMNVEV (reference sequence). The CDR3 is 15 residues long. Trimming left V 7 bases short and J 1 base short, with 16 bases between. CDR3 residues: CASTQKAGSQETQYF. CDR3 DNA sequence: TGTGCCAGCACCCAAAAAGCAGGCAGCCAAGAGACCCAGTACTTC.

The chain joins TRBV10-3 to TRBJ2-2, with no clear D. The CDR3 is 14 residues long. CDR1 and CDR2 (germline): ENHRY, SYGVKD. V was trimmed by 0 bases and J by 5 bases, leaving 7 bases between them. CDR3 sequence (DNA): TGTGCCATCAGTGAGTCCCCCGGGACCGGGGAGCTGTTTTTT. The encoded protein is CAISESPGTGELFF.

V gene TRBV6-6 combines with J gene TRBJ2-7; TRBD1 matches at 9 bases. CDR3 length equals 14 residues. J was trimmed by 1 base and V by 6 bases; bases with no gene match: 4. CDR1 and CDR2 from the germline V gene are MNHNY and SVGAGI (reference sequence). CDR3: CASRTTGGSYEQYF. CDR3 nucleotide sequence: TGTGCCAGCAGGACGACAGGGGGATCCTACGAGCAGTACTTC.

In this sample, this clonotype turned up a few times. The chain uses TRBV27 and TRBJ2-3; D not certain. This CDR3 is 16 amino acids long. Trimming removed 1 base at V and 0 bases at J, with 11 bases between. Per the germline V gene, CDR1 is MNHEY and CDR2 is SMNVEV (reference sequence). The CDR3, as DNA: TGTGCCAGCAGTTTATTGTTGAGCCTTAGCACAGATACGCAGTATTTT. Translating it yields CASSLLLSLSTDTQYF.

This clonotype was found a few times. The chain is built from TRBV12-3 or TRBV12-4 and TRBJ2-3; unclear D gene. Trimming removed 6 bases at V and 2 bases at J, with 3 bases between. The CDR3 spans 11 residues. The CDR3 protein is CASRATDTQYF. The DNA of the CDR3 is TGTGCCAGCAGGGCCACAGATACGCAGTATTTT.

This clonotype was picked up a small number of times. The V gene is TRBV11-2, the J gene TRBJ2-1; D is ambiguous. CDR3 length: 13 amino acids. V lost 3 bases to trimming and J lost 8 bases, with 11 bases between them. The germline CDR1 and CDR2 sequences are SGHAT and FQNNGV. The CDR3 coding sequence is TGTGCCAGCAGCTTGAACCAAGGACATGAGCAGTTCTTC. It encodes CASSLNQGHEQFF.

The V gene is TRBV6-1, the J gene TRBJ1-1; no reliable D call. Germline V gene lookup returns CDR1 MNHNS and CDR2 SASEGT. This CDR3 region has 11 residues. V lost 3 bases, J lost 8 bases, and 7 bases lay in between. CDR3 protein: CASSDGEEAFF. CDR3 DNA: TGTGCCAGCAGTGATGGGGAGGAAGCTTTCTTT.

CDR3 residues: CSVLRPAGAPWSSYNEQFF. CDR3 DNA sequence: TGCAGCGTTCTCCGACCAGCGGGGGCTCCCTGGAGCTCCTACAATGAGCAGTTCTTC. The chain carries TRBV29-1 and TRBJ2-1, with 8 bases that match TRBD2. The CDR3 contains 19 residues. V gave up 5 bases and J gave up 0 bases; unmatched junction bases: 18. Germline values: CDR1 SQVTM, CDR2 ANQGSEA.

This clonotype came up a few times. The chain recombines TRBV12-3 or TRBV12-4 with TRBJ2-7, with D possibly TRBD2 on 5 matching bases. This CDR3 is built from 15 residues. V dropped 3 bases and J dropped 2 bases, with 14 bases sitting between them. CDR3 amino acids: CASSLGLAVPYEQYF. CDR3 coding DNA: TGTGCCAGCAGTTTGGGCCTAGCAGTCCCCTACGAGCAGTACTTC.

The chain is built from TRBV12-3 or TRBV12-4 and TRBJ2-2, with 10 bases that match TRBD2. The CDR3 runs 14 residues. Trimming cost V 7 bases and J 10 bases; bases outside gene matches: 9. The CDR3 region is CASTASGGFEELFF. The CDR3 coding sequence is TGTGCCAGCACGGCTAGCGGGGGTTTCGAGGAGCTGTTTTTT.

This chain joins TRBV5-1 and TRBJ2-3, with D maybe TRBD2 (6 bases). Looked up from germline, CDR1 is SGHRS and CDR2 is YFSETQ. With 3 bases removed from V and 6 bases from J, the gap between germline ends came to 8 bases. This CDR3 spans 12 amino acids. In DNA, the CDR3 is TGCGCCAGCAGCTGGGACTTCGATACGCAGTATTTT. The encoded protein is CASSWDFDTQYF.